Below, 18 T cell receptor beta chains from the same sample are listed, as sequenced in a study of T cell responses to AZD1222 COVID-19 vaccine. TCRdb's copy holds only in-frame clones and misses some; the assay was immunoSEQ multiplex PCR. The sample records some 130,000 clones, about nine tenths being singletons. The sequenced sample was peripheral blood, obtained 28 days after the second AZD1222 dose. Receptor source: an adult who received the AZD1222 COVID-19 vaccine.

The DNA for the CDR3 is TGTGCCAGCAGCCAAGATGGGGTTTTCACTGAAGCTTTCTTT. This sequence encodes CASSQDGVFTEAFF. The J gene is TRBJ1-1, the V gene TRBV3-1 (or the pseudogene TRBV3-2), with D hard to call. CDR3 size: 14 residues. V was clipped by 0 bases and J by 4 bases, with 9 bases between them. CDR1 LGHDT and CDR2 YNNKEL come from the germline V gene (reference sequence).

The chain is built from TRBV9 and TRBJ2-2; D unresolved. The CDR3 extends over 14 amino acids. The V gene lost 5 bases and the J gene lost 0 bases, with 8 bases spanning the gap. Looked up from germline, CDR1 is SGDLS and CDR2 is YYNGEE. The CDR3 sequence: CASRQTSNTGELFF. For the CDR3, the DNA is TGTGCCAGCAGACAAACTTCGAACACCGGGGAGCTGTTTTTT.

V is TRBV7-3 and J is TRBJ2-1; 11 bases line up with TRBD2. The trim removed 5 bases at V and 3 bases at J, leaving 3 bases unmatched. This CDR3 comprises 15 residues. The V gene's germline CDR1 is SGHTA and CDR2 FQGTGA. CDR3: CASSPLAGGYNEQFF. The CDR3 DNA follows: TGTGCCAGCAGCCCTCTAGCGGGAGGCTACAATGAGCAGTTCTTC.

The V call is TRBV20-1, the J call TRBJ1-2, with 7 nucleotides matching TRBD1. Trimming at V came to 4 bases and at J to 7 bases, leaving 3 bases not matched to a gene. The CDR3 consists of 11 residues. The germline gives CDR1 DFQATT, CDR2 SNEGSKA (reference sequence). CDR3 sequence: CSATYRGGYTF. The CDR3 DNA follows: TGCAGTGCTACATACAGGGGTGGCTACACCTTC.

This clone showed up just once. The chain employs TRBV5-1 and TRBJ1-2; 9 bases match TRBD1. J was trimmed by 6 bases and V by 3 bases; bases with no gene match: 18. Germline V CDR1 and CDR2: SGHRS, YFSETQ. The CDR3 totals 18 residues. The chain's CDR3 is CASSSSRTGTGSFNGYTF. CDR3 nucleotide sequence: TGCGCCAGCAGCTCCTCGAGGACCGGGACAGGGAGTTTTAATGGCTACACCTTC.

V and J are TRBV28 and TRBJ2-5; the D gene is possibly TRBD2 (5 bases). Germline CDR1 and CDR2: MDHEN and SYDVKM. The CDR3 runs to 14 residues. V dropped 6 bases and J dropped 3 bases, with 14 bases sitting between them. CDR3 sequence reads: CASSWTQDEETQYF. The CDR3 bases are TGTGCCAGCAGCTGGACTCAGGATGAAGAGACCCAGTACTTC.

The gene calls are TRBV28 and TRBJ1-2; TRBD1 matches 7 bases. The J segment lost 4 bases and the V segment lost 7 bases, leaving 12 bases of the junction unmatched. CDR3 size: 15 residues. Per the germline V gene, CDR1 is MDHEN and CDR2 is SYDVKM. The CDR3 bases are TGTGCCAGCACTCCAGGGGGGGCTGGTGCCTATGGCTACACCTTC. This sequence encodes CASTPGGAGAYGYTF.

The gene calls are TRBV4-2 and TRBJ2-1; TRBD2 agrees at 10 bases. Trimming at V came to 4 bases and at J to 6 bases, leaving 6 bases not matched to a gene. This CDR3 is 15 amino acids long. From germline, CDR1 is LGHNA and CDR2 YNFKEQ. The CDR3 loop reads CASSRASGRPNEQFF. The CDR3 nucleotides read TGTGCCAGCAGCCGTGCTAGCGGGAGACCCAATGAGCAGTTCTTC.

This clone was seen just once. This chain joins TRBV27 and TRBJ1-1; 12 nucleotides align to TRBD1. V gave up 3 bases and J gave up 8 bases; unmatched junction bases: 1. The CDR3 is 13 amino acids. Germline CDR1 reads MNHEY; CDR2 reads SMNVEV (reference sequence). CDR3 coding DNA: TGTGCCAGCAGTTTGGGACAGGGGGCCGAAGCTTTCTTT. It codes for CASSLGQGAEAFF.

This chain uses TRBV2 with TRBJ2-7; 8 nucleotides agree with TRBD2. Germline V gene sequence: CDR1 SNHLY, CDR2 FYNNEI. The CDR3 length is 15 residues. V gave up 7 bases and J gave up 2 bases; unmatched junction bases: 10. CDR3 coding DNA: TGTGCCAGCACCCTGGGGGGCGGGGGGACCTACGAGCAGTACTTC. Translation: CASTLGGGGTYEQYF.

This clone was counted only a few times. This chain connects TRBV2 to TRBJ1-2; 7 bases are a match to TRBD1. Looked up from germline, CDR1 is SNHLY and CDR2 is FYNNEI. The length of the CDR3 is 13 residues. J gave up 4 bases and V 6 bases, and 5 bases lay outside the gene matches. CDR3 nucleotide sequence: TGTGCCAGCAGATCCGGGACAGTCTATGGCTACACCTTC. It yields the protein CASRSGTVYGYTF.

The chain uses TRBV5-1 and TRBJ2-3; either TRBD1 or TRBD2 may fit D (5 bases each). CDR3 size: 15 residues. Germline V gene sequence: CDR1 SGHRS, CDR2 YFSETQ. The V and J ends lost 4 bases and 2 bases respectively, with 14 bases between them. CDR3 sequence (DNA): TGCGCCAGCAGCCTCACCGGGACGGACACAGATACGCAGTATTTT. Translated: CASSLTGTDTDTQYF.

The rearrangement uses TRBV18 and TRBJ1-5; 8 positions match TRBD1. From germline, CDR1 is KGHSH and CDR2 LQKENI. Trimming cost V 6 bases and J 6 bases; bases outside gene matches: 7. CDR3 size: 14 residues. The CDR3 coding sequence is TGTGCCAGCTCTCAGGACAGGGCGACTCAGCCCCAGCATTTT. Protein: CASSQDRATQPQHF.

This chain uses TRBV7-8 with TRBJ2-1; no firm D call. Germline V gives CDR1 SGHVS, CDR2 FQNEAQ. The CDR3 length is 11 residues. V lost 5 bases and J lost 9, with 8 bases in between. The CDR3 DNA reads as TGTGCCAGCAGCCGCCGAGGTGAGCAGTTCTTC. Protein product: CASSRRGEQFF.

The genes are TRBV24-1 and TRBJ1-1; D is undetermined. The germline V gene has CDR1 KGHDR and CDR2 SFDVKD. Trimming shortened V by 3 bases and J by 3 bases, and 13 bases separated the two germline ends. The CDR3 covers 15 residues. CDR3 nucleotide sequence: TGTGCCACCAGTGATCCCCCCAAAGGCTACACTGAAGCTTTCTTT. This sequence encodes CATSDPPKGYTEAFF.

The chain joins TRBV7-8 to TRBJ2-2; D unresolved. The V gene lost 5 bases and the J gene lost 5 bases, with 9 bases spanning the gap. Germline V gene sequence: CDR1 SGHVS, CDR2 FQNEAQ. The CDR3 contains 13 residues. Here the CDR3 reads CASSALWTGELFF. The CDR3 nucleotides are TGTGCCAGCAGCGCCTTATGGACCGGGGAGCTGTTTTTT.

The chain is built from TRBV3-1 (or the pseudogene TRBV3-2) and TRBJ2-2, with D unresolved. The CDR3 contains 16 residues. Germline assignment: CDR1 LGHDT and CDR2 YNNKEL (reference sequence). Trimming stripped 2 bases from V and 2 bases from J, with 12 bases between. CDR3: CASSQSLASNTGELFF. CDR3 nucleotides: TGTGCCAGCAGCCAAAGTTTGGCCAGCAACACCGGGGAGCTGTTTTTT.

The DNA of the CDR3 is TGTGCCAGCAGCTTGTGGGGGGACAATCAGCCCCAGCATTTT. As protein: CASSLWGDNQPQHF. The chain joins TRBV7-9 to TRBJ1-5; D may be TRBD1 (5 bases). Germline CDR1 is SEHNR and CDR2 is FQNEAQ (reference sequence). V was clipped by 3 bases and J by 3 bases, with 9 bases between them. This CDR3 is built from 14 residues. Based on the CDR3 plus reference TRBV7-9 and TRBJ1-5, the full variable domain is DTGVSQNPRHKITKRGQNVTFRCDPISEHNRLYWYRQTLGQGPEFLTYFQNEAQLEKSRLLSDRFSAERPKGSFSTLEIQRTEQGDSAMYLCASSLWGDNQPQHFGDGTRLSIL.